This TCR beta chain comes out of a study of cytomegalovirus exposure and HLA in healthy donors. Study-level background: The 120 or so validation repertoires were reported in a later analysis to have been generated on the same platform as the approximately 700 first-cohort repertoires. Points from the study as a whole: In vitro confirmation showed a few CMV-associated chains to be CMV antigen specific.

It was the approximately 120-subject validation cohort, separate from the approximately 700-subject first cohort, to which the donors belonged. On this clone itself: Its antigen remains unknown.

CDR1 and CDR2 (germline): LNHNV, YYDKDF (reference sequence). This CDR3 region has 16 residues. The J segment lost 8 bases and the V segment lost 0 bases, leaving 5 bases of the junction unmatched. The protocol was immunoSEQ multiplex PCR, while the TCRdb copy is restricted to in-frame clones and leaves out a portion. The data show about 140,000 clones, 80% to 90% seen once. The V and J genes are TRBV15 and TRBJ1-6; TRBD1 agrees at 9 bases. Sequencing input: PBMCs. The source is a man younger than 30 in good health and CMV-seronegative. CDR3 amino acids: CATSRDPGTGYSPLHF. CDR3 nucleotide sequence: TGTGCCACCAGCAGAGATCCCGGGACAGGGTATTCACCCCTCCACTTT.